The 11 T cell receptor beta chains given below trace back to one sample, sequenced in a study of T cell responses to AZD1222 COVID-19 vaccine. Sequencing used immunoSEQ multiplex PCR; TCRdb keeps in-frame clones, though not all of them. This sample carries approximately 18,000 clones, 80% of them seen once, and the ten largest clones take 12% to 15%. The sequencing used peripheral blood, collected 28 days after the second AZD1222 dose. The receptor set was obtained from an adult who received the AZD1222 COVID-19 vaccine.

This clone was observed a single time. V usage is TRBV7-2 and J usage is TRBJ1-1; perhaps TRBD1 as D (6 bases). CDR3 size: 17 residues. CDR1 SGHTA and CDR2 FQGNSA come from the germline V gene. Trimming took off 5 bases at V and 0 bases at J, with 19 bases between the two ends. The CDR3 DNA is TGTGCCAGCAGCCAGGACATGATCGGGGGCATGAACACTGAAGCTTTCTTT. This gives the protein CASSQDMIGGMNTEAFF. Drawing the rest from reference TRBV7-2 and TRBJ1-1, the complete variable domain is GAGVSQSPSNKVTEKGKDVELRCDPISGHTALYWYRQSLGQGLEFLIYFQGNSAPDKSGLPSDRFSAERTGGSVSTLTIQRTQQEDSAVYLCASSQDMIGGMNTEAFFGQGTRLTVV.

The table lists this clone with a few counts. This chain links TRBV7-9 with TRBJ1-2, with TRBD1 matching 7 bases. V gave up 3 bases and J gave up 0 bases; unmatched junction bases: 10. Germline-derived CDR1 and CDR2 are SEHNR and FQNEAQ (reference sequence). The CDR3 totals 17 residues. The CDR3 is CASSFMAGGLPNYGYTF. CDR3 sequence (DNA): TGTGCCAGCAGCTTCATGGCAGGGGGGCTACCTAACTATGGCTACACCTTC. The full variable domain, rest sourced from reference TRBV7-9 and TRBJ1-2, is DTGVSQNPRHKITKRGQNVTFRCDPISEHNRLYWYRQTLGQGPEFLTYFQNEAQLEKSRLLSDRFSAERPKGSFSTLEIQRTEQGDSAMYLCASSFMAGGLPNYGYTFGSGTRLTVV.

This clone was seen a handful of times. The CDR3 region has the DNA TGCGCCAGCAGCTGGACAGGATCCTCCTACGAGCAGTACTTC. This encodes CASSWTGSSYEQYF. This sequence joins TRBV4-1 and TRBJ2-7; 7 bases align to TRBD1. The trim removed 5 bases at V and 0 bases at J, leaving 4 bases unmatched. The germline CDR1 and CDR2 sequences are MGHRA and YSYEKL. The CDR3 consists of 14 residues.

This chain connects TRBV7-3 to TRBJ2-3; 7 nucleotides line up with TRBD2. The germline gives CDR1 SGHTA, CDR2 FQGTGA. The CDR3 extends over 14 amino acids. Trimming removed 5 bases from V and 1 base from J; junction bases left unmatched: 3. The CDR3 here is CASSLRGGTDTQYF. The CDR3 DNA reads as TGTGCCAGCAGCCTTCGGGGGGGCACAGATACGCAGTATTTT.

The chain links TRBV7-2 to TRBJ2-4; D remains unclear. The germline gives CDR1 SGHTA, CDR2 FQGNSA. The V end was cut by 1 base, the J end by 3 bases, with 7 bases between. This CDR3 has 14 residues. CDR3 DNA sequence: TGTGCCAGCAGCTTAGGGAGTGTCAAAAACATTCAGTACTTC. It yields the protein CASSLGSVKNIQYF.

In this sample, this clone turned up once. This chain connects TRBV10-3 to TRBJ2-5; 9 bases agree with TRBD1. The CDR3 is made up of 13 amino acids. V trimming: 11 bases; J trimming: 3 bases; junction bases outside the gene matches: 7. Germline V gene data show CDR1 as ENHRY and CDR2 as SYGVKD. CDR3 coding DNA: TGTGCCGCCATGGGACAGGGAGAAGAGACCCAGTACTTC. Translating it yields CAAMGQGEETQYF.

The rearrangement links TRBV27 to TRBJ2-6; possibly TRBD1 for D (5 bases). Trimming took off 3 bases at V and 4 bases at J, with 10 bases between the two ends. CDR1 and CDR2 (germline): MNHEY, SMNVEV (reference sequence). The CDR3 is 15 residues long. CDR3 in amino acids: CASSLSGLGANVLTF. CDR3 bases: TGTGCCAGCAGTTTGTCAGGGTTAGGGGCCAACGTCCTGACTTTC.

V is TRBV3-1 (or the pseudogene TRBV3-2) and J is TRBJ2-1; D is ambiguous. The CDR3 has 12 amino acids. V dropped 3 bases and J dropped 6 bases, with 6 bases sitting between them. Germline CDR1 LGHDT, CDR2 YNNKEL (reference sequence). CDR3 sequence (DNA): TGTGCCAGCAGCCAGGAAGTCAATGAGCAGTTCTTC. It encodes CASSQEVNEQFF.

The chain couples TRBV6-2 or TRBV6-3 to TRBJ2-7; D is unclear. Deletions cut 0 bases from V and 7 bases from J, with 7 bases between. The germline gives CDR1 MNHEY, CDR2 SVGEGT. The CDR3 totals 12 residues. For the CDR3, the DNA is TGTGCCAGCAGTTACTCGCTGGGGGAGCAGTACTTC. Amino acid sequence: CASSYSLGEQYF.

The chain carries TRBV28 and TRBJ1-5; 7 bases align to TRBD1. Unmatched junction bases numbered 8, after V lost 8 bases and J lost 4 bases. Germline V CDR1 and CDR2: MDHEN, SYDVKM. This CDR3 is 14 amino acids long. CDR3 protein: CASADRQGNQPQHF. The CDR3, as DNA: TGTGCCAGCGCCGACCGACAGGGAAATCAGCCCCAGCATTTT.

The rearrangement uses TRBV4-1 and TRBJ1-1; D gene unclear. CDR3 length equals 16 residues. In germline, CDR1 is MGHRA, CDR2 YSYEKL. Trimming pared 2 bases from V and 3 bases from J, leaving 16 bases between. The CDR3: CASSQSAAVRDTEAFF. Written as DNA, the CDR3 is TGCGCCAGCAGCCAATCGGCTGCGGTAAGGGACACTGAAGCTTTCTTT.